The source of this T cell receptor (beta chain) is a study of blood T cells in healthy people across ages. Trimming cost V 0 bases and J 4 bases, with 10 bases left between them. The germline gives CDR1 SGDLS, CDR2 YYNGEE. This CDR3 is 15 amino acids long. The second PCR ran roughly 7 to 12 cycles with a sample-barcoded 5' primer and J-beta primers. MiXCR was run by TCRdb on the 5' RACE reads, yielding one entry per CDR3 protein. This sample has just under 900,000 distinct CDR3 sequences; 25% to 30% occur once, and the top ten carry roughly a sixth. The sequence derives from a woman older than 75 in good health. The sequenced material came from blood. This chain connects TRBV9 to TRBJ1-4; tentative D call: TRBD1 (5 bases). CDR3 residues: CASSVGGGLNEKLFF. The CDR3 DNA sequence: TGTGCCAGCAGCGTAGGGGGCGGCCTTAATGAAAAACTGTTTTTT.